The clone carrying this TCR beta chain was observed a single time. Antigen: not known. The data stem from a study of cytomegalovirus exposure and HLA in healthy donors. 13 Jbeta primers and 60 Vbeta primers were used for the PCR. Generated by immunoSEQ multiplex PCR, the TCRdb table keeps only in-frame clones and is missing some. This sample yields fewer than 150,000 clones, of which over 75% are seen a single time; approximately 4.3% belongs to the top ten. Whole-study results and caveats: Later genetic work tied a missense DCLRE1C variant to beta-chain V and J trimming. Presence/absence analysis assumed near-uniform sequencing depth across donors. In an earlier analysis, about 90% or about 30%: the productive usage of most TCR beta V segments. Donors belonging to an Asian-associated ancestry cluster reportedly showed fewer N-insertions in productive TCRs than the roughly 670-donor mean, according to what a later analysis found.

Sequencing was done on a sample of PBMCs. The sequence came from a man younger than 40 in good health.

This CDR3 is CASSFIGAQGQFF. Here the CDR3 DNA reads TGTGCCAGCAGCTTCATCGGAGCCCAGGGGCAGTTCTTC. This sequence joins TRBV11-3 and TRBJ2-1; D may be TRBD1 (5 bases). Trimming removed 3 bases from V and 12 bases from J, with 15 bases in between. This CDR3 region has 13 residues. Germline assignment: CDR1 SGHNT and CDR2 YENEEA. The full variable domain, completed using reference TRBV11-3 and TRBJ2-1, is EAGVVQSPRYKIIEKKQPVAFWCNPISGHNTLYWYLQNLGQGPELLIRYENEEAVDDSQLPKDRFSAERLKGVDSTLKIQPAELGDSAVYLCASSFIGAQGQFFGPGTRLTVL.